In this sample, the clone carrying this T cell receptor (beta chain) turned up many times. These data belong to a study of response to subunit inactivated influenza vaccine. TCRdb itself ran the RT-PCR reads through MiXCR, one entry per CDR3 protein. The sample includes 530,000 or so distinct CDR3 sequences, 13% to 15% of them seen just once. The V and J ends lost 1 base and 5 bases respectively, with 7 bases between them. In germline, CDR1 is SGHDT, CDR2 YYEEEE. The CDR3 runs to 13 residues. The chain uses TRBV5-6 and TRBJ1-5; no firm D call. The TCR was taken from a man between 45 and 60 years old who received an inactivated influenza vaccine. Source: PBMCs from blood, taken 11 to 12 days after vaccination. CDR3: CASSLSADQPQHF. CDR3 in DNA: TGTGCCAGCAGCTTGAGCGCCGATCAGCCCCAGCATTTT.